This TCR beta chain was captured in a study of Graves' ophthalmopathy and Graves' hyperthyroidism. TCR beta CDR3 regions were amplified from RNA transcripts. The first round was an RT-PCR with HTBI primers, and the second round was a multiplex PCR. TCRdb reprocessed the multiplex PCR reads with MiXCR, giving one entry per CDR3 protein. Of around 1.1 million distinct CDR3 sequences in the sample, less than 45% were seen once. Germline V gene data show CDR1 as WSHSY and CDR2 as SAAADI. The CDR3 extends over 14 amino acids. This clonotype was seen a few times. What it binds is unknown. The junction does not match germline at one end; this may be a read error. Study-wide results and caveats: Progression of ophthalmopathy was predicted by the model with 60% to 71% sensitivity and 72% to 85% specificity.

Hyperthyroidism in these 18- to 65-year-old patients was newly diagnosed, lasting under 2 months. The sequenced sample consisted of peripheral blood or thyroid tissue (not recorded which). The receptor's source is an adult man with Graves' hyperthyroidism. The gene calls are TRBV10-2 and TRBJ1-2; the D gene is possibly TRBD1 (6 bases). This CDR3 is CASSSTGLNYGYTF. CDR3 nucleotides: TGTGCCAGCAGTTCCACAGGGTTGAACTATGGCTACACCTTC.